This note documents a single TCR beta chain sequence. This sample stems from a study of T cell changes during pregnancy in multiple sclerosis. In germline, CDR1 is MNHEY, CDR2 SMNVEV (reference sequence). Unmatched junction bases numbered 14, after V lost 7 bases and J lost 8 bases. The CDR3 loop spans 16 amino acids. The assay was immunoSEQ multiplex PCR, and TCRdb's table has in-frame clones only and misses some. The table includes 80,000 to 130,000 clones, 90% to 95% detected once. The chain combines TRBV27 with TRBJ2-1, with 10 bases aligning to TRBD1. This receptor was taken from a female donor with multiple sclerosis, enrolled in a pregnancy study. This sample comprised peripheral blood, obtained before pregnancy. The CDR3 sequence: CASTPIPRDRGHEQFF. Written as DNA, the CDR3 is TGTGCCAGCACCCCGATCCCACGGGACAGGGGTCATGAGCAGTTCTTC.